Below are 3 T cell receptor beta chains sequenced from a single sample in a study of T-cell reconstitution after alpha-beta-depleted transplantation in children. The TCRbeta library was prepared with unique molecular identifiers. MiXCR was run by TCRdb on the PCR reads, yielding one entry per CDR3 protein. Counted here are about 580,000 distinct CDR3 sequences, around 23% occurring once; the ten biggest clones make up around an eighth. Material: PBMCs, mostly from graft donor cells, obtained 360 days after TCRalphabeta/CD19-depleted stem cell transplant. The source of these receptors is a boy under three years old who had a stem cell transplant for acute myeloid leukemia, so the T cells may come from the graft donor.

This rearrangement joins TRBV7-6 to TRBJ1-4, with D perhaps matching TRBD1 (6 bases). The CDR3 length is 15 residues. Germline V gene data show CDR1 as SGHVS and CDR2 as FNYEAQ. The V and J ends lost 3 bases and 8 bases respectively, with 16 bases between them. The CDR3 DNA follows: TGTGCCAGCAGCTTTACAGGGAGTCCTAGGGAAAAACTGTTTTTT. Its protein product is CASSFTGSPREKLFF.

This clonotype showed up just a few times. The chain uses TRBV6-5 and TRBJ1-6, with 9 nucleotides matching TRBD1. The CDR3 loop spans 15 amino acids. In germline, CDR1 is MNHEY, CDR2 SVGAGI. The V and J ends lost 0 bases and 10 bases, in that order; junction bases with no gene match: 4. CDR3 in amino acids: CASSYSGQGLSPLHF. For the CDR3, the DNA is TGTGCCAGCAGTTACTCCGGACAGGGGCTCTCACCCCTCCACTTT.

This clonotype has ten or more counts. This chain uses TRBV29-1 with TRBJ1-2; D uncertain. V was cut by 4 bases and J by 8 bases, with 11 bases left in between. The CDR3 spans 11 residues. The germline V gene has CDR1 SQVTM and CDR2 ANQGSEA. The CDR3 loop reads CSVGDAQGYTF. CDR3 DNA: TGCAGCGTTGGCGACGCTCAGGGCTACACCTTC.